The table lists the clone carrying this T cell receptor beta chain with a count of one. Its specificity is unknown. The data stem from a study of long-term antiretroviral therapy in people with HIV. General study points: Across all time points, the repertoire was dominated by clones that expanded before ART. The ART regimens used between the mid-2000s and the late 2010s may be less effective than current ones.

Germline V gene lookup returns CDR1 LGHNA and CDR2 YSLEER. CDR3 length: 16 residues. Trimming cost V 0 bases and J 9 bases; bases outside gene matches: 10. The assay, immunoSEQ v3.0, was run at survey level. Sequencing set out to capture roughly 35,000-50,000 T-cell genomes per sample. Clones were sequenced by immunoSEQ multiplex PCR, and TCRdb holds only the in-frame ones, with some missing. Counted here are 20,000 or so clones, approximately 80% occurring once; the ten biggest clones make up about 4.5%. The chain has TRBV4-3 and TRBJ2-1; the match to TRBD2 covers 8 bases. The receptor's source is a man younger than 40 with HIV. Source: unsorted PBMCs, taken roughly 6.2 years after starting antiretroviral therapy. The CDR3 loop is CASSQDRGGPGGEQFF. The CDR3 nucleotides are TGCGCCAGCAGCCAAGATCGGGGGGGGCCGGGTGGTGAGCAGTTCTTC.